Sequencing of this T cell receptor (beta chain) was carried out in a study of shared T cell receptors in the human thymus. The protocol was immunoSEQ multiplex PCR, while the TCRdb copy is restricted to in-frame clones and leaves out a portion. The sample includes some 660,000 clones, about 87% of them seen just once. The same sample was also studied in work on human thymus T cells. This second study says: Having corrective surgery for congenital heart defects, healthy Finnish infants were the ones who donated. Corrective cardiac surgery supplied the resected thymus tissue. It looked as if thymic and blood repertoires used V and J genes in a biased way. Related work found strong thymic repertoire overlap between unrelated individuals.

Sequences were obtained from thymocytes. This TCR came from a boy under three years old with a congenital heart defect.

The CDR3 region is CASSHDRDKNYGYTF. CDR3 DNA sequence: TGCGCCAGCAGCCACGACCGGGACAAGAACTATGGCTACACCTTC. The chain carries TRBV4-1 and TRBJ1-2, with TRBD1 as a possible D gene (6 bases). Trimming removed 3 bases at V and 2 bases at J, with 13 bases between. Germline V CDR1 and CDR2: MGHRA, YSYEKL. CDR3 length: 15 amino acids.